This TCR beta chain appears in the sequencing data of a study of T cells in Graves' hyperthyroidism and ophthalmopathy. Study results and limitations: Researchers report that a 13 V-J model separated ophthalmopathy from stable hyperthyroidism. Among clonotypes expanded in thyroid above 0.001, most were also found in blood.

Authors of the study amplified TCR beta CDR3 regions from RNA transcripts. The HTBI primer set drove a first-round RT-PCR of the TCR CDR3. Via MiXCR, TCRdb re-called the multiplex PCR reads, giving one row per CDR3 protein. The profile shows roughly 510,000 distinct CDR3 sequences, 20% to 25% of them singletons. The sample holds a few counts of this clonotype. What it binds is not known. The CDR3 spans 13 residues. The V gene's germline CDR1 is MNHNS and CDR2 SASEGT. V shed 9 bases, J shed 0 bases, and the junction held 4 bases outside the gene matches. This chain joins TRBV6-1 and TRBJ1-1; the match to TRBD1 covers 7 bases. This clonotype was obtained from a man aged 18 to 35 with Graves' hyperthyroidism. The specimen sequenced was blood. This CDR3 reads CASTGDVNTEAFF. The CDR3 nucleotides are TGTGCCAGTACAGGGGATGTGAACACTGAAGCTTTCTTT.